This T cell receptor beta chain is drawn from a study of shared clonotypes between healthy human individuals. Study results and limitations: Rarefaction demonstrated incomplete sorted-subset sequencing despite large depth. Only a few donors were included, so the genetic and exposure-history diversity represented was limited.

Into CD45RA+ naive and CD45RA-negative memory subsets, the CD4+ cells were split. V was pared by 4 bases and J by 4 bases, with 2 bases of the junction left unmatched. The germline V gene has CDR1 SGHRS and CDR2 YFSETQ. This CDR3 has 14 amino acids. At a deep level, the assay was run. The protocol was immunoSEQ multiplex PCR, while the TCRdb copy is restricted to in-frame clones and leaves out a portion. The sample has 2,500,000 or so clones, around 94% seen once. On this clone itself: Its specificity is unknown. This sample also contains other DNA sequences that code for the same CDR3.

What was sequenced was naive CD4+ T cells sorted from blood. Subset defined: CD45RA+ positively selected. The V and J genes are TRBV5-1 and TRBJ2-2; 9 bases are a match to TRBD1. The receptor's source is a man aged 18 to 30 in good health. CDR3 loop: CASSGTGFTGELFF. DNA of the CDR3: TGCGCCAGCAGCGGGACAGGGTTCACCGGGGAGCTGTTTTTT.